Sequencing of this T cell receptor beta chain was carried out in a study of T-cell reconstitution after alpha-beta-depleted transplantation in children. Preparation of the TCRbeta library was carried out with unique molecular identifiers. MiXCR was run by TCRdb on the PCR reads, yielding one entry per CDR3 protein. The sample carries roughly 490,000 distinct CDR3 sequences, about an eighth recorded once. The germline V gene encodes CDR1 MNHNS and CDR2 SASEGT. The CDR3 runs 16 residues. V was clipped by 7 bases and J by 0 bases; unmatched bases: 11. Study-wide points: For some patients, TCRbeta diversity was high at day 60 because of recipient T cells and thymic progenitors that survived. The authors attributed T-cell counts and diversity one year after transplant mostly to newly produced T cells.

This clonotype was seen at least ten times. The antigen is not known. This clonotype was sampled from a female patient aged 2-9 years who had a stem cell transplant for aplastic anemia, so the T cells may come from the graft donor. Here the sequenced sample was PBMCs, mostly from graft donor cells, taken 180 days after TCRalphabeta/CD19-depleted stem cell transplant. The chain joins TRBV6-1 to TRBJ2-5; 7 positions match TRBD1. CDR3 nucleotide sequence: TGTGCCAGCAAAGAGATGACAGGGTGGTACCAAGAGACCCAGTACTTC. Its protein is CASKEMTGWYQETQYF.